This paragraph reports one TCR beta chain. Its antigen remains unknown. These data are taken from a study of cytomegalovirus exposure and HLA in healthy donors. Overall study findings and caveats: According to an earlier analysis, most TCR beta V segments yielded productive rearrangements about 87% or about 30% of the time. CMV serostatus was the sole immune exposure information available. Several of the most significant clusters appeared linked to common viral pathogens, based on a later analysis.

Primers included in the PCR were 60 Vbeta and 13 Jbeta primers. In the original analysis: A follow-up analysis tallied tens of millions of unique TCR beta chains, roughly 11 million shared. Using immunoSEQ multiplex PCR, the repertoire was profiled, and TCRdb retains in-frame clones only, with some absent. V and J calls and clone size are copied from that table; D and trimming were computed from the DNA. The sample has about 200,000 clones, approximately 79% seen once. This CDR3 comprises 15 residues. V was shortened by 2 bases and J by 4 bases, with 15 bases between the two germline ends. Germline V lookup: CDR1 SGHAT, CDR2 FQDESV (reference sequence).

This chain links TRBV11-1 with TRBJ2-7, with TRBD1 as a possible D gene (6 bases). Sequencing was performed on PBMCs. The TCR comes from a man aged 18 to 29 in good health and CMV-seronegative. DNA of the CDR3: TGTGCCAGCAGCTTACTCGCAGGGGTGTGGTACGAGCAGTACTTC. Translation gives CASSLLAGVWYEQYF.